Reported below is one T cell receptor (beta chain). Its cognate antigen is unknown. This sample is part of a study of shared clonotypes between healthy human individuals. Study as a whole: Three plates each covered CD4 naive and memory; CD8 naive two, CD8 memory one. Study-wide results and caveats: It was the non-shared clonotypes that had lower generation probabilities than clonotypes shared by all four donors.

The CDR3 is 11 residues long. In germline, CDR1 is SQVTM, CDR2 ANQGSEA. Trimming took off 6 bases at V and 7 bases at J, with 13 bases between the two ends. Data came from immunoSEQ multiplex PCR; TCRdb stores just in-frame clones and leaves some out. In the table there are about 2.1 million clones, over 85% of which are singletons. Terminally differentiated effector memory CD45RA+ cells were excluded by CCR7 positive selection of CD45RO-negative cells. Healthy HIV-negative adults without recent acute infections or vaccinations served as donors. The receptor comes from a man aged 18 to 29 in good health. Some clones in this sample may be carry-over from other donors' samples. The chain has TRBV29-1 and TRBJ2-7; D gene uncertain. Input material: naive CD8+ T cells from PBMCs. The CDR3 region has the DNA TGCAGCGTGCAAAATGGGTGGGAGCAGTACTTC. Its translation: CSVQNGWEQYF.